Below, 4 T cell receptor beta chains from the same sample are listed, as sequenced in a study of Ad26.COV2.S vaccination and SARS-CoV-2 variants. This table comes from immunoSEQ multiplex PCR, and its TCRdb copy is limited to in-frame clones, with some not included. The sample has more than 85,000 clones, around three quarters seen once. Specimen: peripheral blood, collected after recovery from COVID-19. These receptors all stem from a human donor who had recovered from COVID-19.

CDR3 in DNA: TGCGCCAGCAGCCAAGAATCAAGAGGGGGCTACGAGCAGTACTTC. It specifies CASSQESRGGYEQYF. The rearrangement uses TRBV4-3 and TRBJ2-7, with D perhaps TRBD1 (6 bases). Trimming stripped 0 bases from V and 3 bases from J, with 12 bases between. The CDR3 runs to 15 residues. CDR1 is LGHNA, CDR2 YSLEER, per germline.

This sequence joins TRBV6-5 and TRBJ1-1; D gene unclear. Germline V CDR1 and CDR2: MNHEY, SVGAGI. There are 11 residues in the CDR3. Trimming left V 5 bases short and J 2 bases short, with 3 bases between. The CDR3 sequence is CASSINTEAFF. CDR3 bases: TGTGCCAGCAGTATCAACACTGAAGCTTTCTTT.

The rearrangement links TRBV29-1 to TRBJ1-1; possibly TRBD1 for D (5 bases). The CDR3 extends over 15 amino acids. The V and J ends lost 0 bases and 0 bases respectively, with 11 bases between them. CDR1 and CDR2 (germline): SQVTM, ANQGSEA. CDR3 residues: CSVEDRAGLNTEAFF. The CDR3 coding sequence is TGCAGCGTTGAAGATCGGGCAGGGCTGAACACTGAAGCTTTCTTT.

The chain employs TRBV2 and TRBJ1-1; 8 positions agree with TRBD1. CDR1 SNHLY and CDR2 FYNNEI come from the germline V gene. The CDR3 runs to 15 residues. The V and J ends lost 1 base and 7 bases, in that order; junction bases with no gene match: 8. CDR3 residues: CASSEVGTGRGEAFF. The DNA for the CDR3 is TGTGCCAGCAGTGAAGTTGGGACAGGACGGGGTGAAGCTTTCTTT.